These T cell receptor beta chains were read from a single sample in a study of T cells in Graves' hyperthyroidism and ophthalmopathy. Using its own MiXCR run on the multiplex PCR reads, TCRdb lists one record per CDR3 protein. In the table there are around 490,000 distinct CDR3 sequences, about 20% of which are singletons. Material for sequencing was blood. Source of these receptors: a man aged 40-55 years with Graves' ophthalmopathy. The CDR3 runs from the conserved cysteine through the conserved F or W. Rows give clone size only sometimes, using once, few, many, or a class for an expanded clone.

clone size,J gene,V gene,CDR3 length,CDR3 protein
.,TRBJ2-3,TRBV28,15,CASSPQRVHTDTQYF
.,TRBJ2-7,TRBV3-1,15,CASSHKPGQGYEQYF
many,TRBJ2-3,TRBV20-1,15,CSARKGGRARGTQYF
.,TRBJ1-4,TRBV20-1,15,CSARGVYKGYEKLFF
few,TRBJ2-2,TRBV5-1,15,CASSIGRTNTGELFF
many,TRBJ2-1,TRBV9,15,CASSPSVVSYNEQFF
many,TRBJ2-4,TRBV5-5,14,CASSFGTGLNIQYF
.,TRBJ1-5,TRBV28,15,CASSFGAASNQPQHF
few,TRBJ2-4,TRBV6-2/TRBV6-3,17,CASRGLLVTPAKNIQYF
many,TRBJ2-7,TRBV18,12,CASSPIGDEQYF
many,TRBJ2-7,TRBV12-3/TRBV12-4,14,CASSFQAGPLEQYF
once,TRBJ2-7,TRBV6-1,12,CATTSAAYEQYF
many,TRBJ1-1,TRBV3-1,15,CASSQDRQPNTEAFF
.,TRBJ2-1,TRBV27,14,CASSPHPEGNEQFF
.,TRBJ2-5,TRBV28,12,CASRRDGETQYF
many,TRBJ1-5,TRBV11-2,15,CASSLGSTSDQPQHF
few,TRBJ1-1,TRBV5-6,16,CASSLFDRGDGTEAFF
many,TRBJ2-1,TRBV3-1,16,CASSQLPGLAGNEQFF
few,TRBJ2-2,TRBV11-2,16,CASSFLAGVITGELFF
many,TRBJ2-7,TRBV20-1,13,CSAPRESSYEQYF
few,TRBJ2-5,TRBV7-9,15,CASSFATGSQETQYF
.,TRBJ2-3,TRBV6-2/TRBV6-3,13,CASSYLRGDTQYF
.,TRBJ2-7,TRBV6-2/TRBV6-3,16,CASSYGERRPPYEQYF
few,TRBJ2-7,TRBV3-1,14,CASSQGPSSYEQYF
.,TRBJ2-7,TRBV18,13,CASSPPVSYEQYF
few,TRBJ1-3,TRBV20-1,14,CSARKDSSGNTIYF
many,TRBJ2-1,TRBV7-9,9,CASPDEQFF
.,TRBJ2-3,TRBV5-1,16,CASSRDGGRGTDTQYF
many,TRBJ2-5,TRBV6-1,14,CASSSRGRVETQYF
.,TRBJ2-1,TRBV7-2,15,CASSLVAGANGEQFF
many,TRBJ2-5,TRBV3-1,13,CASSPDLAETQYF
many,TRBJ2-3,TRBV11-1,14,CASSLKGREDTQYF
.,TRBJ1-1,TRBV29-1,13,CSVDTRAGTEAFF
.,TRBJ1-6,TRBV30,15,CAWSSGQGKYSPLHF
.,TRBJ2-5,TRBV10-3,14,CAIAQGQTQETQYF
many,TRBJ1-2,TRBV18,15,CASSPPSGTDFGYTF
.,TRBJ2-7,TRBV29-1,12,CSVAAGFYEQYF
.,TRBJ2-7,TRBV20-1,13,CSAPGQGAGEQYF
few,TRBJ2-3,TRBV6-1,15,CASSVLAGVRDTQYF
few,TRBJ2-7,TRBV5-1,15,CASSRTGPLSYGQYF
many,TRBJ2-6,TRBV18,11,CATSGANVLTF
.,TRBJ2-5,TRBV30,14,CAWSAGQAQETQYF
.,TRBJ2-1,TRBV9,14,CASSPLQGAGEQFF
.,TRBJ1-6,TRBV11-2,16,CASSPVVGGNNSPLHF
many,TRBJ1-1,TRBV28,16,CASSQSTGGGHTEAFF
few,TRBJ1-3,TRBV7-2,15,CASSLQGAYGNTIYF
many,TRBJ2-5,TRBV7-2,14,CASSFGPLRETQYF
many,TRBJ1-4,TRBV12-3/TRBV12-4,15,CASSPRTGGGEKLFF
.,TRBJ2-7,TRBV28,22,CASSFLLGRGTSGRPASYEQYF
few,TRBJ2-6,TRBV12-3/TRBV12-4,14,CASNLGYGANVLTF
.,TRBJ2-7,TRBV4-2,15,CASSQERSGGGEQYF
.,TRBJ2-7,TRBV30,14,CAWSDRTITYEQYF
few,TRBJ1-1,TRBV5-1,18,CASSLGSVSRTPHQEAFF